The clone carrying this T cell receptor (beta chain) has just a few counts. Its antigen is currently unknown. Germline V CDR1 and CDR2: SEHNR, FQNEAQ (reference sequence). The CDR3 runs 15 residues. V was cut by 4 bases and J by 3 bases, with 12 bases left in between. The 5'RACE template-switching step produced TCR cDNA and added a universal primer site and UMIs. TCRdb reprocessed the 5' RACE reads with MiXCR, giving one entry per CDR3 protein. Here the sample spans some 120,000 distinct CDR3 sequences, roughly 15% being singletons. The data are from a study of T cells after yellow fever vaccination. General study findings and limits: Contaminating bulk clonotypes could be abundant in FACS-sorted repertoires. Faster peaking, at day 5 versus 15, marked a secondary response that was weaker. The booster saw the reappearance of most primary-vaccination clones (around 96% CD4, about 85% CD8).

The receptor was isolated from a man between 18 and 35 years old who received the YFV17D yellow fever vaccine. Sample: CD8+ T cells sorted from PBMCs, taken 5 days after the yellow fever booster vaccination. The V call is TRBV7-9, the J call TRBJ1-4; D remains unclear. CDR3 DNA sequence: TGTGCCAGCAGCTGGTACAGCGGACCTAATGAAAAACTGTTTTTT. This sequence encodes CASSWYSGPNEKLFF.